This T cell receptor (beta chain) derives from a study of T cells in Graves' hyperthyroidism and ophthalmopathy. Study observations and caveats: The majority of expanded thyroid clonotypes above 0.001 also appeared in blood.

Amplified TCR beta CDR3 regions came from RNA transcripts. First-round RT-PCR with HTBI primers amplified the TCR CDR3 region. TCRdb ran MiXCR on the multiplex PCR reads and lists one entry per CDR3 protein. The sample holds 550,000 to 650,000 distinct CDR3 sequences, approximately 15% seen once. This CDR3 is 14 amino acids long. The germline V and J ends were trimmed by 3 bases and 2 bases, with 8 bases remaining between them. Germline CDR1 and CDR2: SGHAT and FQNNGV. Many counts were recorded for this clonotype. Its antigen is not known. The sample taken for sequencing was blood. This chain uses TRBV11-2 with TRBJ1-3; D is perhaps TRBD1 (6 bases). The receptor's source is a woman aged 30 to 39 with Graves' hyperthyroidism that later progressed to Graves' ophthalmopathy. The chain's CDR3 is CASSLGGAGNTIYF. In nucleotides, the CDR3 is TGTGCCAGCAGCTTGGGGGGCGCTGGAAACACCATATATTTT.